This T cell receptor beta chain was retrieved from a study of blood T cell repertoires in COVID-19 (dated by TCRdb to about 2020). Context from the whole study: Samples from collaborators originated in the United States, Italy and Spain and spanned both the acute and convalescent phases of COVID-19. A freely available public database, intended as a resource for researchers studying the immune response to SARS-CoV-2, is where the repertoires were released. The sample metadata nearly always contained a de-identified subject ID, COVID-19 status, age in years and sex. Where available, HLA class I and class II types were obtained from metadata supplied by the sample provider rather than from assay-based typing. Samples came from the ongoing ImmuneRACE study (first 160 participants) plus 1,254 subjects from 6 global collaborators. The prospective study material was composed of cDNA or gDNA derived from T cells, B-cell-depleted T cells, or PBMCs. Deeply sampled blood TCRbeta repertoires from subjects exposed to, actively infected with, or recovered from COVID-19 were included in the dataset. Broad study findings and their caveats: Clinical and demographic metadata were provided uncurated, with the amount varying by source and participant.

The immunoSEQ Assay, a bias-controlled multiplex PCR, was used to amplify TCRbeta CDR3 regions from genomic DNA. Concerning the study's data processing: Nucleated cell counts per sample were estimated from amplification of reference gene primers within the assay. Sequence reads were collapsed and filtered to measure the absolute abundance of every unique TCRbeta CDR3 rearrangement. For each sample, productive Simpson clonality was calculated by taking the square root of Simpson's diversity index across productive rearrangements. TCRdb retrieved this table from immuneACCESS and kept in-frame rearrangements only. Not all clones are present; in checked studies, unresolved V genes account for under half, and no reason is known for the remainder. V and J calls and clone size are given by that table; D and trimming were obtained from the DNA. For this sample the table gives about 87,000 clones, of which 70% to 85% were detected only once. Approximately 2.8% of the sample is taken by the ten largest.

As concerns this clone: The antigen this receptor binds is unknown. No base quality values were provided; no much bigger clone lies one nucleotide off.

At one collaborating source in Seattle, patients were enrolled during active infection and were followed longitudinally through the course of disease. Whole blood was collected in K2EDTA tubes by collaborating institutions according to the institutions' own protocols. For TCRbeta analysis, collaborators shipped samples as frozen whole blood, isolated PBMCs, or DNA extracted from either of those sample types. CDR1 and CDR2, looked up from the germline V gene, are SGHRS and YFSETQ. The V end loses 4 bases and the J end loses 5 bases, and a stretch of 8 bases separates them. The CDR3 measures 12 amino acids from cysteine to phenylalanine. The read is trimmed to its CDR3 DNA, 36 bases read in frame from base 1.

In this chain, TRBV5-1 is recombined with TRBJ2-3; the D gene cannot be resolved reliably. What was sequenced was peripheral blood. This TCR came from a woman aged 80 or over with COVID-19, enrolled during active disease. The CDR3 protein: CASSPRGDTQYF. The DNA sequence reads TGCGCCAGCAGCCCCCGCGGAGATACGCAGTATTTT. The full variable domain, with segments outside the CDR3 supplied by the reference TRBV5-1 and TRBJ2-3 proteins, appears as KAGVTQTPRYLIKTRGQQVTLSCSPISGHRSVSWYQQTPGQGLQFLFEYFSETQRNKGNFPGRFSGRQFSNSRSEMNVSTLELGDSALYLCASSPRGDTQYFGPGTRLTVL.